The clone carrying this T cell receptor beta chain came up a few times. What it recognizes is unknown. Trimming took off 4 bases at V and 1 base at J, with 9 bases between the two ends. Germline CDR1 SQVTM, CDR2 ANQGSEA. The CDR3 runs 13 residues. Profiling relied on immunoSEQ multiplex PCR, and the TCRdb table lists in-frame clones only, not all of them. The table includes about 26,000 clones, about 85% detected once. These data are taken from a study of OX40 agonist ivuxolimab in advanced cancers. Study overall: Ivuxolimab, which patients received intravenously every 2 weeks, was dosed at 0.01 to 10 mg/kg.

Findings and limits, study-wide: Low normalized T-cell clonal expansion was also seen in some nonresponders. CD4+ and CD8+ blood T cells expanded clonally by week 6 at 0.1 to 3.0 mg/kg. Which antigen the expanded peripheral T cells recognized is unknown.

Source: CD4+ or CD8+ T cells sorted from blood, taken in a trial of the OX40 agonist ivuxolimab. The TCR originated in an adult with an advanced solid tumor such as melanoma, head and neck, liver or kidney cancer. The chain couples TRBV29-1 to TRBJ2-3; perhaps TRBD2 as D (6 bases). The CDR3 loop is CSVAAGGTDTQYF. The DNA for the CDR3 is TGCAGCGTTGCAGCGGGTGGCACAGATACGCAGTATTTT.